Below, 25 T cell receptor beta chains from the same sample are listed, as sequenced in a study of cytomegalovirus exposure and HLA in healthy donors. Amplification used 60 Vbeta primers and 13 Jbeta primers. Some clones are missing from TCRdb's copy, which holds only in-frame ones; the method was immunoSEQ multiplex PCR. This table has under 120,000 clones, approximately 70% appearing once. Sequenced: PBMCs. These TCRs come from a young man in good health and CMV-seropositive.

The CDR3 reads CASSFYSSATNEKLFF. CDR3 nucleotide sequence: TGCGCCAGCAGCTTCTACAGCTCTGCAACTAATGAAAAACTGTTTTTT. J is TRBJ1-4 and V is TRBV5-1; D is uncertain. V lost 2 bases and J lost 0, with 11 bases in between. Germline V CDR1 and CDR2: SGHRS, YFSETQ. The CDR3 is made up of 16 amino acids.

The chain couples TRBV5-4 to TRBJ2-3; D unclear. The CDR3 sequence is 13 residues long. Looked up from germline, CDR1 is SGHNT and CDR2 is YYREEE (reference sequence). V lost 3 bases and J 3 bases, leaving 8 bases between the germline ends. The CDR3 DNA reads as TGTGCCAGCAGCTCCCCCTATACAGATACGCAGTATTTT. Translation: CASSSPYTDTQYF.

The genes are TRBV2 and TRBJ1-1; TRBD1 matches at 7 bases. The CDR3 is 15 amino acids. Trimming took 7 bases from V and 5 from J; bases not matched to a gene: 13. In germline, CDR1 is SNHLY, CDR2 FYNNEI. CDR3 bases: TGTGCCAGCACCGGGACAGCCTCCTGGGGTACTGAAGCTTTCTTT. It yields the protein CASTGTASWGTEAFF.

The chain has TRBV7-6 and TRBJ2-2; 8 bases match TRBD2. Germline trimming cut 4 bases from V and 4 bases from J; bases unmatched to any gene: 8. The germline V gene has CDR1 SGHVS and CDR2 FNYEAQ. This CDR3 has 16 amino acids. This CDR3 reads CASSWTLAGGTGELFF. In DNA form, the CDR3 reads TGTGCCAGCAGCTGGACCTTGGCGGGGGGCACCGGGGAGCTGTTTTTT. Full variable domain (rest looked up from reference TRBV7-6 and TRBJ2-2): GAGVSQSPRYKVTKRGQDVALRCDPISGHVSLYWYRQALGQGPEFLTYFNYEAQQDKSGLPNDRFSAERPEGSISTLTIQRTEQRDSAMYRCASSWTLAGGTGELFFGEGSRLTVL.

The chain uses TRBV4-1 and TRBJ1-2; D not certain. In germline, CDR1 is MGHRA, CDR2 YSYEKL. V shed 4 bases and J shed 8 bases, with 17 bases lying between them. CDR3 size: 14 residues. Written as DNA, the CDR3 is TGCGCCAGCAGCCCTCTGTACCAGGCGCAAGGCTACACCTTC. Amino acid sequence: CASSPLYQAQGYTF.

This clone was seen a few times. The V call is TRBV15, the J call TRBJ2-7, with D possibly being TRBD2 (6 bases). The CDR3 length is 15 residues. The germline gives CDR1 LNHNV, CDR2 YYDKDF (reference sequence). The germline V and J ends were trimmed by 1 base and 4 bases, with 14 bases remaining between them. The CDR3 protein is CATSRGSGAAYEQYF. CDR3 coding DNA: TGTGCCACCAGCAGAGGATCGGGAGCTGCTTACGAGCAGTACTTC.

This chain joins TRBV2 and TRBJ2-5, with D unresolved. Germline-derived CDR1 and CDR2 are SNHLY and FYNNEI. With 7 bases removed from V and 3 bases from J, the gap between germline ends came to 12 bases. The CDR3 length is 13 residues. The CDR3 DNA sequence: TGTGCCAGCACCCGGTTCGAGAAAGAGACCCAGTACTTC. It codes for CASTRFEKETQYF.

This chain links TRBV28 with TRBJ1-1, with D uncertain. V lost 5 bases and J 7 bases, leaving 11 bases between the germline ends. The CDR3 sequence is 12 residues long. CDR1 is MDHEN and CDR2 is SYDVKM in the germline V gene. CDR3 nucleotides: TGTGCCAGCAGTAGGCCCGAGGGTGAAGCTTTCTTT. The encoded protein is CASSRPEGEAFF.

Here the CDR3 DNA reads TGTGCCAGCAGCTCGGCGTCTAGCGGGATTCAAGAGACCCAGTACTTC. Protein sequence: CASSSASSGIQETQYF. The V gene is TRBV7-9, the J gene TRBJ2-5, with TRBD2 identical over 9 bases. The trim removed 4 bases at V and 2 bases at J, leaving 8 bases unmatched. Looked up from germline, CDR1 is SEHNR and CDR2 is FQNEAQ (reference sequence). The CDR3 contains 16 residues.

The chain joins TRBV5-4 to TRBJ1-2, with D unclear. Germline lookup yields CDR1 SGHNT and CDR2 YYREEE (reference sequence). V was pared by 5 bases and J by 4 bases, with 15 bases between. This CDR3 is 14 amino acids long. This CDR3 reads CASRAWQEGYGYTF. Written as DNA, the CDR3 is TGTGCCAGCAGGGCGTGGCAGGAGGGCTATGGCTACACCTTC.

This clone has just a few counts. The chain is built from TRBV10-1 and TRBJ2-1; TRBD1 is a possible D gene (5 bases). The CDR3 runs 15 residues. Looked up from germline, CDR1 is WNHNN and CDR2 is SYGVQD (reference sequence). Trimming stripped 3 bases from V and 0 bases from J, with 9 bases between. The CDR3 region is CASSDGRASYNEQFF. Here the CDR3 DNA reads TGCGCCAGCAGTGACGGCAGGGCCTCCTACAATGAGCAGTTCTTC.

The genes are TRBV7-9 and TRBJ2-5; TRBD2 agrees at 10 bases. The CDR3 runs 16 residues. CDR1 SEHNR and CDR2 FQNEAQ come from the germline V gene (reference sequence). Germline trimming cut 1 base from V and 1 base from J; bases unmatched to any gene: 3. The chain's CDR3 is CASSLGSSGGQETQYF. CDR3 DNA sequence: TGTGCCAGCAGCTTAGGGTCTAGCGGGGGCCAAGAGACCCAGTACTTC.

This chain links TRBV6-6 with TRBJ1-3; D is undetermined. V lost 5 bases, J lost 8 bases, and 7 bases lay in between. In germline, CDR1 is MNHNY, CDR2 SVGAGI (reference sequence). CDR3 length equals 11 residues. This chain's CDR3 is CASSPRDTIYF. The CDR3 coding sequence is TGTGCCAGCAGTCCGAGGGACACCATATATTTT.

This chain connects TRBV6-5 to TRBJ1-2, with 9 bases identical to TRBD1. V lost 5 bases and J lost 6; bases outside the gene matches: 7. The CDR3 has 14 residues. CDR1 and CDR2 from the germline V gene are MNHEY and SVGAGI. CDR3 protein: CASSRLQGADGYTF. CDR3 DNA: TGTGCCAGCAGTAGATTACAGGGGGCCGATGGCTACACCTTC.

CDR3 protein: CASRKTGAGNTIYF. The DNA of the CDR3 is TGTGCCAGCAGAAAGACAGGGGCTGGAAACACCATATATTTT. The rearrangement links TRBV6-5 to TRBJ1-3, with 8 nucleotides matching TRBD1. This CDR3 has 14 residues. The germline gives CDR1 MNHEY, CDR2 SVGAGI. With V trimmed by 6 bases and J by 2 bases, 3 bases remained unmatched.

The count of this clone is one. Because the CDR3's place on the DNA is in doubt, the DNA is left out and the CDR3 is given as listed by TCRdb. The chain carries TRBV21-1 and TRBJ1-1. TRBV21-1 is tagged as a pseudogene. With termini counted, the CDR3 has 13 amino acids. The CDR3 here is CASSGVVGEGAFF.

The genes are TRBV11-3 and TRBJ1-2; TRBD1 matches 7 bases. The junction had 5 bases not matched to a gene; V was cut back by 5 bases and J by 8 bases. CDR1 and CDR2 from the germline V gene are SGHNT and YENEEA. This CDR3 comprises 12 residues. This CDR3 reads CASSPPRGGYTF. CDR3 coding DNA: TGTGCCAGCAGCCCCCCCAGGGGGGGCTACACCTTC.

This clone was observed a single time. V and J are TRBV9 and TRBJ2-5; 7 nucleotides align to TRBD2. Germline V CDR1 and CDR2: SGDLS, YYNGEE. J was trimmed by 2 bases and V by 0 bases; bases with no gene match: 13. The CDR3 has 18 amino acids. For the CDR3, the DNA is TGTGCCAGCAGCGTAGATTTAGGCGGGGGACTTAGACAAGAGACCCAGTACTTC. This translates into CASSVDLGGGLRQETQYF.

About this clone: This CDR3 fails to terminate in the conserved phenylalanine or tryptophan, so it likely reflects a read error. J is TRBJ1-5 and V is TRBV15; TRBD1 is a possible D gene (6 bases). This CDR3 is 15 amino acids long. The germline V gene encodes CDR1 LNHNV and CDR2 YYDKDF (reference sequence). V was pared by 3 bases and J by 3 bases, with 12 bases between. CDR3 region: CATSSYKGDNQPQHS. The CDR3 coding sequence is TGTGCCACCAGCAGCTATAAGGGGGACAATCAGCCCCAGCATTCT.

V is TRBV27 and J is TRBJ2-7, with 7 bases identical to TRBD1. The V gene end was trimmed by 1 base and the J gene end by 4 bases; junction bases not matched to a gene: 1. Germline-derived CDR1 and CDR2 are MNHEY and SMNVEV (reference sequence). This CDR3 has 13 amino acids. CDR3: CASSLWDSYEQYF. Here the CDR3 DNA reads TGTGCCAGCAGTTTATGGGACAGTTACGAGCAGTACTTC.

V usage is TRBV2 and J usage is TRBJ1-5; maybe TRBD1 (5 bases). The length of the CDR3 is 14 residues. Germline V gene lookup returns CDR1 SNHLY and CDR2 FYNNEI. V lost 6 bases, J lost 9 bases, and 18 bases lay in between. The CDR3 spells CASSGGAAGGPQHF. CDR3 DNA sequence: TGTGCCAGCAGCGGAGGGGCGGCCGGTGGGCCCCAGCATTTT.

The V and J genes are TRBV6-5 and TRBJ2-1; tentatively, D is TRBD2 (6 bases). This CDR3 is 15 amino acids long. Germline V gene sequence: CDR1 MNHEY, CDR2 SVGAGI. Between the trimmed V and J ends, which lost 7 bases and 0 bases, there was a span of 13 bases. The CDR3 DNA is TGTGCCAGCACCCCTCGGGGGAGCTCCTACAATGAGCAGTTCTTC. Its translation: CASTPRGSSYNEQFF.

CDR3 region: CASSQDRLAGNTGELFF. CDR3 DNA: TGTGCCAGCAGCCAAGACCGGCTAGCGGGCAACACCGGGGAGCTGTTTTTT. The chain is built from TRBV14 and TRBJ2-2; 8 nucleotides match TRBD2. This CDR3 has 17 amino acids. Germline V gene sequence: CDR1 SGHDN, CDR2 FVKESK. The trim removed 0 bases at V and 2 bases at J, leaving 5 bases unmatched.

This clone was observed once. The rearrangement uses TRBV7-9 and TRBJ1-1; D is ambiguous. This CDR3 spans 15 amino acids. Germline V gives CDR1 SEHNR, CDR2 FQNEAQ (reference sequence). Between the trimmed V and J ends, which lost 5 bases and 0 bases, there was a span of 13 bases. CDR3 bases: TGTGCCAGCAGCCTAATGGGAGCTATGAACACTGAAGCTTTCTTT. Its protein is CASSLMGAMNTEAFF.

This clone was seen only a few times. The chain is built from TRBV6-6 and TRBJ1-1; TRBD1 is a possible D gene (5 bases). The CDR3 is 12 residues long. Germline assignment: CDR1 MNHNY and CDR2 SVGAGI (reference sequence). Trimming pared 2 bases from V and 8 bases from J, leaving 9 bases between. DNA of the CDR3: TGTGCCAGCAGTTACCCCGACAGAGAAGCTTTCTTT. Its translation is CASSYPDREAFF.